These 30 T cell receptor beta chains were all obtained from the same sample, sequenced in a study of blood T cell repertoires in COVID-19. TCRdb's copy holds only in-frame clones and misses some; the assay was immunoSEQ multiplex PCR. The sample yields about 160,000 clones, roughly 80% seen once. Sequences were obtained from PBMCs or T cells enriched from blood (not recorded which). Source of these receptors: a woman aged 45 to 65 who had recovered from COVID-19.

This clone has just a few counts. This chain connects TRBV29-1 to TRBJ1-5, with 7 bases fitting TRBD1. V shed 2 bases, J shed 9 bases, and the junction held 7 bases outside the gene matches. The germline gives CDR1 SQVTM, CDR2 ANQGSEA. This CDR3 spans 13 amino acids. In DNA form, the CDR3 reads TGCAGCGTTGAAACGACAGGGATGGGGCCCCAGCATTTT. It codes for CSVETTGMGPQHF. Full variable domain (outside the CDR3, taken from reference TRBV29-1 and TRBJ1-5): SAVISQKPSRDICQRGTSLTIQCQVDSQVTMMFWYRQQPGQSLTLIATANQGSEATYESGFVIDKFPISRPNLTFSTLTVSNMSPEDSSIYLCSVETTGMGPQHFGDGTRLSIL.

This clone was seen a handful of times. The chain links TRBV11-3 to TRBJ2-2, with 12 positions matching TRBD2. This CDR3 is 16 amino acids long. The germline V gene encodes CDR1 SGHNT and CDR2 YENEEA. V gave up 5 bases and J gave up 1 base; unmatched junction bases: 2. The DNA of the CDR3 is TGTGCCAGCAGCGCGGGACTAGCGGGGAACACCGGGGAGCTGTTTTTT. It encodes CASSAGLAGNTGELFF.

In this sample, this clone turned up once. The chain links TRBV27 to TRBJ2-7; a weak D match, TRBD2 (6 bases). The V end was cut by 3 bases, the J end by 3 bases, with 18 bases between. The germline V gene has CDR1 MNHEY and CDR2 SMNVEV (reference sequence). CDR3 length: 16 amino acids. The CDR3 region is CASSFTRGRRGYEQYV. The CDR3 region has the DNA TGTGCCAGCAGTTTCACCCGCGGACGGAGGGGCTACGAGCAGTACGTC.

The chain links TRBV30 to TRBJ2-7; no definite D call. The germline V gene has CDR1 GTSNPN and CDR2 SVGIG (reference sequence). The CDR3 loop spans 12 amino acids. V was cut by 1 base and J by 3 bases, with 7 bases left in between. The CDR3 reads CAWSDRFYEQYV. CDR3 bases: TGTGCCTGGAGTGACAGATTCTACGAGCAGTACGTC.

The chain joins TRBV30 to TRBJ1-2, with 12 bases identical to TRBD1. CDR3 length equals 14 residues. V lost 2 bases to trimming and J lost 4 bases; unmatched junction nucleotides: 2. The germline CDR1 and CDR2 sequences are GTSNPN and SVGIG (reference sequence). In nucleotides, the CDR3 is TGTGCCTGGAGTAGGGACAGGGGGCTCTATGGCTACACCTTC. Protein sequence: CAWSRDRGLYGYTF.

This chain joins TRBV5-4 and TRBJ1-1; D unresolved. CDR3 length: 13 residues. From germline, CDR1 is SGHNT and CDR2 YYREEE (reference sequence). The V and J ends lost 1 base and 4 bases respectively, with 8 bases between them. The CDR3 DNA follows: TGTGCCAGCAGCTTGTACCGGGGCACTGAAGCTTTCTTT. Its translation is CASSLYRGTEAFF.

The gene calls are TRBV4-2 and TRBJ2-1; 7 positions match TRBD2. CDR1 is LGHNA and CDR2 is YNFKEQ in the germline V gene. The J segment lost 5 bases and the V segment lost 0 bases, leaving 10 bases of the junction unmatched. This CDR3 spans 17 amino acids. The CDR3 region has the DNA TGTGCCAGCAGCCAAGAGTTACGAGCGGGGAACCACAATGAGCAGTTCTTC. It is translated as CASSQELRAGNHNEQFF.

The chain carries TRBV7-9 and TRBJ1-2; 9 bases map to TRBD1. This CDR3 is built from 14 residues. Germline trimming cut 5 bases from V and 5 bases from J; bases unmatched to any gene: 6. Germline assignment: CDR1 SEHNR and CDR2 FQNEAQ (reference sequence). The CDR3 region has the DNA TGTGCCAGCAGCCCTGCCGGGACAGGGTATGGCTACACCTTC. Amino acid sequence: CASSPAGTGYGYTF.

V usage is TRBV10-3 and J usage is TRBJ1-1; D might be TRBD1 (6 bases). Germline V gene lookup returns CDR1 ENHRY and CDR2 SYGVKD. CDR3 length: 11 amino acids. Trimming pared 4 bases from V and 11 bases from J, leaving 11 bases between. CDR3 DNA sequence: TGTGCCATCAGTGGGGGGGGGCTCGCTTTCTTT. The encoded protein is CAISGGGLAFF.

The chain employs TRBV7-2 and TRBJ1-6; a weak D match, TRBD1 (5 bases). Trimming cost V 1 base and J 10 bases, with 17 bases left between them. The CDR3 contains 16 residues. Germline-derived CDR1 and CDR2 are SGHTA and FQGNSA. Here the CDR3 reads CASSLGGTSQASPLHF. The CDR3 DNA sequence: TGTGCCAGCAGCTTAGGCGGGACGTCTCAGGCGTCACCCCTCCACTTT.

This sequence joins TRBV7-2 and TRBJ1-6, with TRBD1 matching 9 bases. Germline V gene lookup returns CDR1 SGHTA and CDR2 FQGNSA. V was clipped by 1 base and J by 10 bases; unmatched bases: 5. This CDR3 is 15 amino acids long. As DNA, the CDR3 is TGTGCCAGCAGCTTAGTACAGGGGGCTGGGTCACCCCTCCACTTT. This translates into CASSLVQGAGSPLHF.

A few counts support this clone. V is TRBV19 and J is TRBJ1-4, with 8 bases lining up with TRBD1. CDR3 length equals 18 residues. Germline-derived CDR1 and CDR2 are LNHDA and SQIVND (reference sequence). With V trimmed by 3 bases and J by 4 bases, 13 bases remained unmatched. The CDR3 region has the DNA TGTGCCAGTAGTATGGAGGCAGGGGGCCTCACGGGTAATGAAAAACTGTTTTTT. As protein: CASSMEAGGLTGNEKLFF.

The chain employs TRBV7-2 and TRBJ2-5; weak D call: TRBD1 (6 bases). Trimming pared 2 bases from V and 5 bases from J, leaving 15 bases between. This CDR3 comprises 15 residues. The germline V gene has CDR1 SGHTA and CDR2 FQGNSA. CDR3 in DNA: TGTGCCAGCAGCTTAAACTCGCCAAGGGGGGAGACCCAGTACTTC. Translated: CASSLNSPRGETQYF.

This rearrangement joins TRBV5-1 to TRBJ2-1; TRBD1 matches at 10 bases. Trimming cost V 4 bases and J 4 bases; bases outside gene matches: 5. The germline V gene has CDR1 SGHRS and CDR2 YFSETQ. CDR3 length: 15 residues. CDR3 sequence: CASSTGQGSYNEQFF. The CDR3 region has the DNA TGCGCCAGCAGCACGGGACAGGGGTCATACAATGAGCAGTTCTTC.

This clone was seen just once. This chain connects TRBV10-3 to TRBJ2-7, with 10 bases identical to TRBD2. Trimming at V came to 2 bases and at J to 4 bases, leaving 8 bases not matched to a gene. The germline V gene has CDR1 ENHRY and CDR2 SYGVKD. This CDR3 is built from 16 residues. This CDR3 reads CAISEAERGGRYEQYV. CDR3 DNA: TGTGCCATCAGTGAGGCAGAGCGGGGGGGCAGGTACGAGCAGTACGTC.

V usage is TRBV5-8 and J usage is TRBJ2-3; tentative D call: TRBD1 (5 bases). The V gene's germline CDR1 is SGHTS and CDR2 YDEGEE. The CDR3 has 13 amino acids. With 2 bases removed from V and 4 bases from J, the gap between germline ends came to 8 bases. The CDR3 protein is CASSFRAADTQYF. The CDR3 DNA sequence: TGTGCCAGCAGCTTCAGGGCCGCAGATACGCAGTATTTT.

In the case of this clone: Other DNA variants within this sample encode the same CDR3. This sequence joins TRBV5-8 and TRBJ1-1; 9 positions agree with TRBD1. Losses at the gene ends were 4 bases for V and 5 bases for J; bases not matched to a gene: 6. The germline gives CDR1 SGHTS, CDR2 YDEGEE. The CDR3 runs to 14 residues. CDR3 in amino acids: CASSLGQGRTEAFF. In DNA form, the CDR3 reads TGTGCCAGCAGCCTAGGACAGGGGAGGACTGAAGCTTTCTTT.

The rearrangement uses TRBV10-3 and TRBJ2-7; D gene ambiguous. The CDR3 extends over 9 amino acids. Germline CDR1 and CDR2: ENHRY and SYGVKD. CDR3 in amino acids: CAISESYHV. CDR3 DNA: TGTGCCATCAGTGAGTCCTACCACGTC.

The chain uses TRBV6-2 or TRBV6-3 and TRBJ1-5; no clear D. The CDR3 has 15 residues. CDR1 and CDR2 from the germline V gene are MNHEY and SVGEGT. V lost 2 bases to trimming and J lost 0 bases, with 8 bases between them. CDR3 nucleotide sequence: TGTGCCAGCAGTTACCGTAGTTATAGCAATCAGCCCCAGCATTTT. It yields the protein CASSYRSYSNQPQHF.

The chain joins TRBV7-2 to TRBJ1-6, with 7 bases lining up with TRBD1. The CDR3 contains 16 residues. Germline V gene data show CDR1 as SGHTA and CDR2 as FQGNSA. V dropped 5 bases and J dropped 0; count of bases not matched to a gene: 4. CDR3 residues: CASSGRDSSYNSPLHF. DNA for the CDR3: TGTGCCAGCAGCGGACGGGACAGCTCCTATAATTCACCCCTCCACTTT.

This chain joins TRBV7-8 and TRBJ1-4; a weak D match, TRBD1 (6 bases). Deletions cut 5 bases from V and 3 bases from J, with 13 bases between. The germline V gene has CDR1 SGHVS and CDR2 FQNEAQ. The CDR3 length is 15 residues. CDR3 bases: TGTGCCAGCAGCCTACAGGGTGGAGCTAATGAAAAACTGTTTTTT. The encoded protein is CASSLQGGANEKLFF.

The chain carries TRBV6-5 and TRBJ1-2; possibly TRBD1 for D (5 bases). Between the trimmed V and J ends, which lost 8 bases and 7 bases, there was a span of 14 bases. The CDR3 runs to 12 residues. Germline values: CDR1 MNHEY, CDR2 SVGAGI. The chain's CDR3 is CASANRNSGYTF. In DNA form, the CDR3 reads TGTGCCAGCGCCAACAGGAATTCTGGCTACACCTTC.

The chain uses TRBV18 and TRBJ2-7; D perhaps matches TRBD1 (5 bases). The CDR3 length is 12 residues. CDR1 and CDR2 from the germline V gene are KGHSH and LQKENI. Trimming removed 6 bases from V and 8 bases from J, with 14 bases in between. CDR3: CASSPGQGKQYV. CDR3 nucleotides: TGTGCCAGCTCCCCCGGCCAGGGCAAGCAGTACGTC.

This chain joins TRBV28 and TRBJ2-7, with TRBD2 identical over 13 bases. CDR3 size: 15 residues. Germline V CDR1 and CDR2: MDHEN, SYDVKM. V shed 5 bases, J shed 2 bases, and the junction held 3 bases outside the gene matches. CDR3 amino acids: CASSLGLAGTYEQYV. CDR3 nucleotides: TGTGCCAGCAGTCTGGGACTAGCGGGGACCTACGAGCAGTACGTC.

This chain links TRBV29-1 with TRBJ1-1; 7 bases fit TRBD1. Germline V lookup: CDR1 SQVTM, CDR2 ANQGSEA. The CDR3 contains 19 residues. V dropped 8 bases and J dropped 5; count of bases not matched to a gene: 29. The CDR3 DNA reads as TGCAGCTCCCTGAAACGGGTGGCAAGGCAGGGGGTCGTCGGGACTGAAGCTTTCTTT. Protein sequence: CSSLKRVARQGVVGTEAFF.

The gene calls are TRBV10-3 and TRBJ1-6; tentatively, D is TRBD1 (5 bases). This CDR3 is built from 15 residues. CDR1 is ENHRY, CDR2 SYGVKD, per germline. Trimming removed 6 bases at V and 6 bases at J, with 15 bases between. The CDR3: CAIRGSTEGNSPLHF. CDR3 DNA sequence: TGTGCCATCAGGGGATCGACAGAAGGTAATTCACCCCTCCACTTT.

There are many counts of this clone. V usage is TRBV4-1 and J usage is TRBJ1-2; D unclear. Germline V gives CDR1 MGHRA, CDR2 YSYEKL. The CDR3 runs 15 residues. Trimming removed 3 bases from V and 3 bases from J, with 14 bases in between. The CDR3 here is CASSHSAGGYYGYTF. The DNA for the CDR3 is TGCGCCAGCAGCCATTCTGCAGGAGGATACTATGGCTACACCTTC.

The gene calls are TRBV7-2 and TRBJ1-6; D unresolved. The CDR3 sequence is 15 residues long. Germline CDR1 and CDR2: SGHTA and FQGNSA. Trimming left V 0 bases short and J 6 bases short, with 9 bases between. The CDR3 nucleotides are TGTGCCAGCAGCTTAGCGGCGGGCCTTAATTCACCCCTCCACTTT. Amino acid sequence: CASSLAAGLNSPLHF.

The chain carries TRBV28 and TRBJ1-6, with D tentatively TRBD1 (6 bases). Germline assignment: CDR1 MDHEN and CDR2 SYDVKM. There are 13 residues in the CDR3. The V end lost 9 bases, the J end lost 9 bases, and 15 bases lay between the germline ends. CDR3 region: CASFEAGVSPLHF. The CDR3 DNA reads TGTGCCAGTTTCGAGGCAGGGGTTTCACCCCTCCACTTT.

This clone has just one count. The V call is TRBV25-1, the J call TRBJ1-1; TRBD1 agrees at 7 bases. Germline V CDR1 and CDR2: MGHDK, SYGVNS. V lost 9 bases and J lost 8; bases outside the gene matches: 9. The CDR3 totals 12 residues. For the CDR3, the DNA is TGTGCCAGTCTCAGAACGACAGGGGAAGCTTTCTTT. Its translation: CASLRTTGEAFF.